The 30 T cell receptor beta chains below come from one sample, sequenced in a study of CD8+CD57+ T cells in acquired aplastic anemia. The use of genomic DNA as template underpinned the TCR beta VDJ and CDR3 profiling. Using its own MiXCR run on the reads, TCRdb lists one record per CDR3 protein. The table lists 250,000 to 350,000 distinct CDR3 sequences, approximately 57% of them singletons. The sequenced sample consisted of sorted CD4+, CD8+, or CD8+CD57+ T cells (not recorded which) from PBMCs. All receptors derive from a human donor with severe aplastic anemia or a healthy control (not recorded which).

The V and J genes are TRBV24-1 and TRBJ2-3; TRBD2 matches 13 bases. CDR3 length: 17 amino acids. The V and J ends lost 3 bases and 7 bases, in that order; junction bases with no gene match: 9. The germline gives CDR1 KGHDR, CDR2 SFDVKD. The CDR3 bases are TGTGCCACCAGTGATCCCGGGACTAGCGGGATAACAAATACGCAGTATTTT. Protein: CATSDPGTSGITNTQYF.

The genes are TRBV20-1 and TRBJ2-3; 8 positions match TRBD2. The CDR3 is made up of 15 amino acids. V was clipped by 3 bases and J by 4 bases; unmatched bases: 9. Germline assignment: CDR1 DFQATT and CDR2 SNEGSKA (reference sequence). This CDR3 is CSASTSGLGADTQYF. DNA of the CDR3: TGCAGTGCTAGCACTAGCGGTTTGGGGGCAGATACGCAGTATTTT.

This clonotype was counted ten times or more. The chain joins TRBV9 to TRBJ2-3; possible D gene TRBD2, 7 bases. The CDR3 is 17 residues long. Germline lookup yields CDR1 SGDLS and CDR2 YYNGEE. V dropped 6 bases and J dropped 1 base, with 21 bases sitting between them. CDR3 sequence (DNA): TGTGCCAGCACTTTTCGAGGGGGTAGCGGGCGCACAGATACGCAGTATTTT. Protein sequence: CASTFRGGSGRTDTQYF.

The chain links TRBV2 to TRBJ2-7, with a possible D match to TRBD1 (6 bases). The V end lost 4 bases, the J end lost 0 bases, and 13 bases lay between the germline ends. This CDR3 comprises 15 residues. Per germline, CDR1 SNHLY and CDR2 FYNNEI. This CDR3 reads CASSGDTLSSYEQYF. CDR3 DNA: TGTGCCAGCAGTGGGGACACCCTATCCTCCTACGAGCAGTACTTC.

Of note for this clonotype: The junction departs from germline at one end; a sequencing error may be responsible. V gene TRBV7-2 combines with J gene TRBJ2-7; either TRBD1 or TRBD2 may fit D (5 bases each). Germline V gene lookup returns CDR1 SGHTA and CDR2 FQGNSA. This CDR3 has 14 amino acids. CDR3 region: CASSLNRGSYEQHF. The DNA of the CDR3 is TGTGCCAGCAGCCTTAACCGGGGCTCCTACGAGCAGCACTTC.

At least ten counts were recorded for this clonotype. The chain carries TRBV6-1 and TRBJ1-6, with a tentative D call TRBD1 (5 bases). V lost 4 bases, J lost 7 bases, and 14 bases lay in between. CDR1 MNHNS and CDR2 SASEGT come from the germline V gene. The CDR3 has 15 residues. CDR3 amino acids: CASSAGARNNSPLHF. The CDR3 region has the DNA TGTGCCAGCAGTGCTGGGGCCCGCAACAATTCACCCCTCCACTTT.

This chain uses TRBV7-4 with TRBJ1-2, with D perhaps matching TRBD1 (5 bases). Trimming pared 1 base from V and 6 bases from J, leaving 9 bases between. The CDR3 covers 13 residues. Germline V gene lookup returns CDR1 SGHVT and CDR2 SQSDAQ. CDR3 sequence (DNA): TGTGCCAGCAGCTTAGGACAGAACCATGGCTACACCTTC. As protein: CASSLGQNHGYTF.

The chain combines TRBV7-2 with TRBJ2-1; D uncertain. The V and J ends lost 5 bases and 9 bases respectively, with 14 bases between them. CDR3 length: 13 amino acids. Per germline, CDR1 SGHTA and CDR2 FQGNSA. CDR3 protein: CASSGPLGFEQFF. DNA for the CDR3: TGTGCCAGCAGCGGCCCCTTAGGATTTGAGCAGTTCTTC.

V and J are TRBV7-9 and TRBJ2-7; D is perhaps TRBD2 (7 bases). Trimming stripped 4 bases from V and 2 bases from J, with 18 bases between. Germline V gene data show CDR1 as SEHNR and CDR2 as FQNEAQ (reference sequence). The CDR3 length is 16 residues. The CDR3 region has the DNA TGTGCCAGCAGCTCGAAGGGGGGGAGTCGTACCTACGAGCAGTACTTC. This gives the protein CASSSKGGSRTYEQYF.

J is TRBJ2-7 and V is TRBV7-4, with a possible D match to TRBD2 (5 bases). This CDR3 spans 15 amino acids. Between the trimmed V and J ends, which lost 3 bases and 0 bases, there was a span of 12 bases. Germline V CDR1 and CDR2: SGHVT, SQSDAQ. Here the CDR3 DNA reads TGTGCCAGCAGCTTGGGGAGCCGGGACTCCTACGAGCAGTACTTC. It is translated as CASSLGSRDSYEQYF.

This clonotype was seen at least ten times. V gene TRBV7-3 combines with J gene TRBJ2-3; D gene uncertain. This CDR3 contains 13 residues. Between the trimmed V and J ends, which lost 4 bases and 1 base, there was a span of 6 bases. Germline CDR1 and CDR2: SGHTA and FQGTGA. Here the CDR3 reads CASSSTGTDTQYF. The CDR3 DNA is TGTGCCAGCAGCTCCACCGGCACAGATACGCAGTATTTT.

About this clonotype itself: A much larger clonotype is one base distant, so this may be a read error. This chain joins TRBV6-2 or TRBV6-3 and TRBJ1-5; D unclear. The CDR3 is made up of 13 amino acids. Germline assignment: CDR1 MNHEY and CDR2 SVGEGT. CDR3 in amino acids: CACSYPSIGPQHF. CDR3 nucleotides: TGTGCCTGCAGTTACCCCTCTATCGGGCCCCAGCATTTT.

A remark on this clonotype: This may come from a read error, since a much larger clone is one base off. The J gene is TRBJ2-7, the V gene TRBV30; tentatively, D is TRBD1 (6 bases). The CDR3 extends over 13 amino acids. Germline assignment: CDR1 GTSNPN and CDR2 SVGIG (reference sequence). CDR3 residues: CAWNKDSPYDQYF. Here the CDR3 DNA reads TGTGCCTGGAATAAGGACAGCCCCTACGACCAGTACTTC. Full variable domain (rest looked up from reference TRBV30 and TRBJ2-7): SQTIHQWPATLVQPVGSPLSLECTVEGTSNPNLYWYRQAAGRGLQLLFYSVGIGQISSEVPQNLSASRPQDRQFILSSKKLLLSDSGFYLCAWNKDSPYDQYFGPGTRLTVT.

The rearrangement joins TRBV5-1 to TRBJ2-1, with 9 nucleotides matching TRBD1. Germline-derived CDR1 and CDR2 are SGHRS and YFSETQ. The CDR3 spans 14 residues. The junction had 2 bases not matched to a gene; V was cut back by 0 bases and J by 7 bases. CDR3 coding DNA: TGCGCCAGCAGCTTGGAGGACAGGGGTAATGAGCAGTTCTTC. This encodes CASSLEDRGNEQFF. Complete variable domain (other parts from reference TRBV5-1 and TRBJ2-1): KAGVTQTPRYLIKTRGQQVTLSCSPISGHRSVSWYQQTPGQGLQFLFEYFSETQRNKGNFPGRFSGRQFSNSRSEMNVSTLELGDSALYLCASSLEDRGNEQFFGPGTRLTVL.

The CDR3 spells CASSYTSGRKTYNEQFF. CDR3 coding DNA: TGTGCCAGCAGCTATACTAGCGGGAGGAAAACCTACAATGAGCAGTTCTTC. The chain is built from TRBV7-6 and TRBJ2-1; TRBD2 matches at 12 bases. The V segment lost 4 bases and the J segment 2 bases; nucleotides outside the gene matches: 6. Germline V gene lookup returns CDR1 SGHVS and CDR2 FNYEAQ. The CDR3 contains 17 residues.

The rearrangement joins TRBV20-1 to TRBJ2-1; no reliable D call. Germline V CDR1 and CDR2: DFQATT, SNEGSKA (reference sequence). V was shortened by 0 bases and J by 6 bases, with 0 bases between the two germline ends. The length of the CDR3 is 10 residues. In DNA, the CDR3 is TGCAGTGCTAGAGACAATGAGCAGTTCTTC. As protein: CSARDNEQFF.

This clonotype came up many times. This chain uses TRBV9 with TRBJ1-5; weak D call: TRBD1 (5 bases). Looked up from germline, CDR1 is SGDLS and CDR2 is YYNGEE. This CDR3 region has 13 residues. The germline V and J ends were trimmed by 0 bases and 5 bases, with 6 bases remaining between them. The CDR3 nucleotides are TGTGCCAGCAGCGTAGCACAGGATCAGCCCCAGCATTTT. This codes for CASSVAQDQPQHF.

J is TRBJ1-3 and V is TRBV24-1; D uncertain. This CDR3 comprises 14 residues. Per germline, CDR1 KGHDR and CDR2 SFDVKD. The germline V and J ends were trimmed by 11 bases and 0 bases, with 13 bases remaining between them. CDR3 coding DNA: TGTGCCAGCAGCCGGGCAGCCTCTGGAAACACCATATATTTT. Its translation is CASSRAASGNTIYF.

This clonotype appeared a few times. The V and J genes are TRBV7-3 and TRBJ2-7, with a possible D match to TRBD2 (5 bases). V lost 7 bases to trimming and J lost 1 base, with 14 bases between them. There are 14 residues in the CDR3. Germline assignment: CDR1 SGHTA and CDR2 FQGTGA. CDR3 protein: CASTDRGESYEQYF. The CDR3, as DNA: TGTGCCAGCACCGACCGTGGGGAGTCCTACGAGCAGTACTTC.

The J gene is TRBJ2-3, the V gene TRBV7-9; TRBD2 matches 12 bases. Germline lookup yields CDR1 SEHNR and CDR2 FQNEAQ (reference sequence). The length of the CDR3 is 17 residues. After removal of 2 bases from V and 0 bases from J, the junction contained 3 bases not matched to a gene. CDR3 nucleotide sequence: TGTGCCAGCAGCTTAAGAGGACTAGCGGGAAGCACAGATACGCAGTATTTT. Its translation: CASSLRGLAGSTDTQYF.

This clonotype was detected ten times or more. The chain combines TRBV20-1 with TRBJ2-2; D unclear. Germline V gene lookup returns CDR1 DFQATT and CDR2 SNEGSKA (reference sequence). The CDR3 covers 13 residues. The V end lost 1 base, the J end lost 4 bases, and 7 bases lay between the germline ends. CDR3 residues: CSARAVGTGELFF. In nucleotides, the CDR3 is TGCAGTGCTAGAGCAGTAGGCACCGGGGAGCTGTTTTTT.

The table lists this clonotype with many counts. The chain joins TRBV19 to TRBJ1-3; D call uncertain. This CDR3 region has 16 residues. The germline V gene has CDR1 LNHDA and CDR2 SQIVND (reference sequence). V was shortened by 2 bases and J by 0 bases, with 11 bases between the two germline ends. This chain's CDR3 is CASSIPVGSSGNTIYF. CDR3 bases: TGTGCCAGTAGTATACCCGTGGGGAGCTCTGGAAACACCATATATTTT.

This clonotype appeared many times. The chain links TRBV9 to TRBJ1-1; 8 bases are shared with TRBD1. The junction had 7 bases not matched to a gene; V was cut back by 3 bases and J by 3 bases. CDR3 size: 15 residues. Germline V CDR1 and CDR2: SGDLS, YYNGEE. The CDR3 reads CASSAGGAGDTEAFF. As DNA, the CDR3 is TGTGCCAGCAGCGCAGGGGGCGCGGGTGACACTGAAGCTTTCTTT.

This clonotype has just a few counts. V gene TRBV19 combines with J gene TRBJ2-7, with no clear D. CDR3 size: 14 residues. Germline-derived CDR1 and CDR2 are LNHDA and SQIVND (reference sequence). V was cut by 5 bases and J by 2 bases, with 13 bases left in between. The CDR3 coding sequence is TGTGCCAGTAGTGTAGGTTCAGCCGCCTACGAGCAGTACTTC. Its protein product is CASSVGSAAYEQYF.

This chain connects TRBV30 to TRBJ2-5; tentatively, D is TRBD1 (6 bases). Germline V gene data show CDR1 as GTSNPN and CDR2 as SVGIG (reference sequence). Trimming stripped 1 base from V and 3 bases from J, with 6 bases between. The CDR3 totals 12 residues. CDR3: CAWSGTEETQYF. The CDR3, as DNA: TGTGCCTGGAGTGGGACAGAAGAGACCCAGTACTTC.

This CDR3 reads CSARGVLEQYF. The CDR3 DNA reads as TGCAGTGCTAGAGGTGTTCTCGAGCAGTACTTC. The rearrangement uses TRBV20-1 and TRBJ2-7, with D hard to call. Germline CDR1 reads DFQATT; CDR2 reads SNEGSKA (reference sequence). This CDR3 has 11 residues. V was shortened by 1 base and J by 6 bases, with 7 bases between the two germline ends.

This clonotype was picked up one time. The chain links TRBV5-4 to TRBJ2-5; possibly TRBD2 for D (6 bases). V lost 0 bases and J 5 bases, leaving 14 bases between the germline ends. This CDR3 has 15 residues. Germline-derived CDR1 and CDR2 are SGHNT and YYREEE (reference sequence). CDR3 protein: CASSLVTGARETQYF. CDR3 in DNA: TGTGCCAGCAGCTTGGTAACGGGAGCCCGGGAGACCCAGTACTTC. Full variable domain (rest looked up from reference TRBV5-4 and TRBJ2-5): ETGVTQSPTHLIKTRGQQVTLRCSSQSGHNTVSWYQQALGQGPQFIFQYYREEENGRGNFPPRFSGLQFPNYSSELNVNALELDDSALYLCASSLVTGARETQYFGPGTRLLVL.

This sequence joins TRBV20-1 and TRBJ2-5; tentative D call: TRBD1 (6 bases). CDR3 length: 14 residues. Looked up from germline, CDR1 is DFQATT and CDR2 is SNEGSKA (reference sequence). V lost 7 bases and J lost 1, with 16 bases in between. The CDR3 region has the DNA TGCAGTGAGCCGGACAGTTTTACCCAAGAGACCCAGTACTTC. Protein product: CSEPDSFTQETQYF.

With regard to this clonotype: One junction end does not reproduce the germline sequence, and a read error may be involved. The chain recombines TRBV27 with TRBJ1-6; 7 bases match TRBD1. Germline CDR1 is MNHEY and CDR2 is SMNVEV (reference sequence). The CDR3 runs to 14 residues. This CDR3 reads CAGSLDRVSSPLHF. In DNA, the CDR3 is TGTGCCGGCAGTTTAGACAGGGTTAGTTCACCCCTCCACTTT.

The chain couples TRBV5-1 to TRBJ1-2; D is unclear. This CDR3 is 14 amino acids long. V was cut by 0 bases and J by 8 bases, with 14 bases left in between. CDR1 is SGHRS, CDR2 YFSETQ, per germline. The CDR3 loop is CASSLASRFGGYTF. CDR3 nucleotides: TGCGCCAGCAGCTTGGCGTCCAGGTTTGGGGGCTACACCTTC.